These 20 T cell receptor beta chains originate from one sample sequenced in a study of blood T cell repertoires in COVID-19. Some clones are missing from TCRdb's copy, which holds only in-frame ones; the method was immunoSEQ multiplex PCR. The table shows fewer than 250,000 clones, with 84% occurring only once. Sequencing was carried out using peripheral blood. Source of these receptors: a man between 50 and 59 years old with acute or convalescent COVID-19.

The chain combines TRBV2 with TRBJ2-1, with TRBD1 matching over 8 bases. V trimming: 4 bases; J trimming: 4 bases; junction bases outside the gene matches: 3. Germline V gives CDR1 SNHLY, CDR2 FYNNEI. The CDR3 has 14 residues. In DNA, the CDR3 is TGTGCCAGCAGTGCCTGGACAGGGTACAATGAGCAGTTCTTC. The encoded protein is CASSAWTGYNEQFF.

V is TRBV5-4 and J is TRBJ2-3, with TRBD1 identical over 10 bases. The trim removed 4 bases at V and 1 base at J, leaving 3 bases unmatched. The CDR3 extends over 15 amino acids. Germline CDR1 reads SGHNT; CDR2 reads YYREEE (reference sequence). The CDR3 region has the DNA TGTGCCAGCAGCGCGACAGGGGGCGGCACAGATACGCAGTATTTT. Amino acids: CASSATGGGTDTQYF.

The rearrangement links TRBV14 to TRBJ2-5; tentative D call: TRBD1 (5 bases). The CDR3 runs to 16 residues. V gave up 4 bases and J gave up 0 bases, with 15 bases separating them. CDR1 and CDR2 from the germline V gene are SGHDN and FVKESK. CDR3 region: CASSRDDSPYQETQYF. The CDR3 nucleotides are TGTGCCAGCAGCCGGGATGACAGCCCGTACCAAGAGACCCAGTACTTC.

V gene TRBV4-1 combines with J gene TRBJ2-1; 14 positions agree with TRBD2. This CDR3 is 19 amino acids long. From germline, CDR1 is MGHRA and CDR2 YSYEKL. Trimming at V came to 4 bases and at J to 0 bases, leaving 8 bases not matched to a gene. CDR3: CASSLGLAGALSSYNEQFF. CDR3 bases: TGCGCCAGCAGCCTGGGACTAGCGGGAGCCCTGAGCTCCTACAATGAGCAGTTCTTC.

The genes are TRBV19 and TRBJ1-5, with 8 nucleotides matching TRBD1. CDR3 length equals 17 residues. The junction had 13 bases not matched to a gene; V was cut back by 3 bases and J by 6 bases. Germline CDR1 reads LNHDA; CDR2 reads SQIVND (reference sequence). The CDR3 sequence is CASSMGRGRGRFQPQHF. The CDR3 nucleotides read TGTGCCAGTAGTATGGGCCGAGGCAGGGGGCGATTTCAGCCCCAGCATTTT.

The count of this clone is one. The chain has TRBV28 and TRBJ2-3; 10 nucleotides match TRBD2. The germline V gene has CDR1 MDHEN and CDR2 SYDVKM. The ends lost 5 bases at V and 2 bases at J; junction bases unmatched: 1. This CDR3 comprises 14 residues. CDR3 DNA sequence: TGTGCCAGCAGTACTAGCGGGAACACAGATACGCAGTATTTT. This gives the protein CASSTSGNTDTQYF. Supplemented by reference TRBV28 and TRBJ2-3, the full variable domain reads DVKVTQSSRYLVKRTGEKVFLECVQDMDHENMFWYRQDPGLGLRLIYFSYDVKMKEKGDIPEGYSVSREKKERFSLILESASTNQTSMYLCASSTSGNTDTQYFGPGTRLTVL.

J is TRBJ1-1 and V is TRBV9, with TRBD1 as a possible D gene (5 bases). V lost 4 bases to trimming and J lost 3 bases, with 10 bases between them. The germline V gene has CDR1 SGDLS and CDR2 YYNGEE. This CDR3 region has 13 residues. CDR3 loop: CASSLRGYTEAFF. CDR3 DNA: TGTGCCAGCAGCTTACGGGGGTACACTGAAGCTTTCTTT.

J is TRBJ2-5 and V is TRBV30; TRBD2 is a possible D gene (7 bases). The V and J ends lost 1 base and 4 bases respectively, with 13 bases between them. There are 14 residues in the CDR3. Looked up from germline, CDR1 is GTSNPN and CDR2 is SVGIG (reference sequence). The CDR3: CAWSEGGGAETQYF. Here the CDR3 DNA reads TGTGCCTGGAGTGAGGGCGGGGGCGCAGAGACCCAGTACTTC.

This clone occurred once. The chain employs TRBV19 and TRBJ1-3, with 8 bases fitting TRBD1. After removal of 5 bases from V and 3 bases from J, the junction contained 9 bases not matched to a gene. Germline values: CDR1 LNHDA, CDR2 SQIVND (reference sequence). The CDR3 has 16 residues. This CDR3 is CASSPSRTGYGNTIYF. CDR3 coding DNA: TGTGCCAGTAGTCCCTCGAGGACAGGGTATGGAAACACCATATATTTT. The whole variable domain, remainder taken from reference TRBV19 and TRBJ1-3, is DGGITQSPKYLFRKEGQNVTLSCEQNLNHDAMYWYRQDPGQGLRLIYYSQIVNDFQKGDIAEGYSVSREKKESFPLTVTSAQKNPTAFYLCASSPSRTGYGNTIYFGEGSWLTVV.

The chain has TRBV3-1 (or the pseudogene TRBV3-2) and TRBJ2-3, with 7 bases matching TRBD2. V was clipped by 0 bases and J by 2 bases; unmatched bases: 8. In germline, CDR1 is LGHDT, CDR2 YNNKEL (reference sequence). The CDR3 totals 17 residues. CDR3 DNA: TGTGCCAGCAGCCAAGAAGTTCTAGCGGTAAACACAGATACGCAGTATTTT. The encoded protein is CASSQEVLAVNTDTQYF.

This clone has a handful of counts. This sequence joins TRBV28 and TRBJ1-2; the D is unclear. Trimming cost V 2 bases and J 0 bases, with 10 bases left between them. The CDR3 has 15 amino acids. Germline V CDR1 and CDR2: MDHEN, SYDVKM. CDR3 loop: CASSLGRAPNYGYTF. The CDR3 DNA sequence: TGTGCCAGCAGTTTAGGCAGAGCGCCTAACTATGGCTACACCTTC.

The gene calls are TRBV6-5 and TRBJ2-7; TRBD1 might be the D (6 bases). CDR1 is MNHEY and CDR2 is SVGAGI in the germline V gene. The CDR3 contains 13 residues. Trimming took off 2 bases at V and 5 bases at J, with 10 bases between the two ends. DNA for the CDR3: TGTGCCAGCAGTTACAGTTGGGACAACGAGCAGTACTTC. Translation gives CASSYSWDNEQYF.

The rearrangement joins TRBV30 to TRBJ1-1; 8 positions agree with TRBD1. The CDR3 sequence is 14 residues long. V was clipped by 5 bases and J by 1 base; unmatched bases: 6. Germline CDR1 is GTSNPN and CDR2 is SVGIG (reference sequence). The CDR3 reads CAWYDRGSNTEAFF. The CDR3 region has the DNA TGTGCCTGGTACGACAGGGGCTCGAACACTGAAGCTTTCTTT.

The genes are TRBV5-5 and TRBJ1-2; the match to TRBD1 covers 7 bases. The CDR3 is 15 amino acids. Per germline, CDR1 SGHKS and CDR2 YYEKEE (reference sequence). V gave up 2 bases and J gave up 2 bases; unmatched junction bases: 6. This CDR3 reads CASSLIPTGNYGYTF. The CDR3 region has the DNA TGTGCCAGCAGCTTAATCCCGACAGGGAACTATGGCTACACCTTC.

The chain employs TRBV7-3 and TRBJ2-2; a possible D gene is TRBD1 (6 bases). The ends were cut back, 5 bases at V and 6 bases at J, with 16 bases in the middle. Germline assignment: CDR1 SGHTA and CDR2 FQGTGA. This CDR3 contains 15 residues. The CDR3 region is CASSGGTTPSGELFF. The CDR3 DNA reads TGTGCCAGCAGCGGTGGGACAACCCCATCCGGGGAGCTGTTTTTT.

This clone was counted only a few times. The gene calls are TRBV7-3 and TRBJ2-7; 9 nucleotides agree with TRBD1. There are 14 residues in the CDR3. Germline loops: CDR1 SGHTA, CDR2 FQGTGA. With 3 bases clipped from V and 3 bases from J, the junction kept 3 bases outside the gene matches. CDR3: CASSFGQGNYEQYF. CDR3 bases: TGTGCCAGCAGCTTTGGACAGGGGAACTACGAGCAGTACTTC. Variable domain in full (rest from reference TRBV7-3 and TRBJ2-7): GAGVSQTPSNKVTEKGKYVELRCDPISGHTALYWYRQSLGQGPEFLIYFQGTGAADDSGLPNDRFFAVRPEGSVSTLKIQRTERGDSAVYLCASSFGQGNYEQYFGPGTRLTVT.

The chain uses TRBV29-1 and TRBJ2-6; a weak D match, TRBD1 (5 bases). Germline assignment: CDR1 SQVTM and CDR2 ANQGSEA. V dropped 4 bases and J dropped 0 bases, with 16 bases sitting between them. The CDR3 sequence is 17 residues long. CDR3 protein: CSVALLQASSGANVLTF. In nucleotides, the CDR3 is TGCAGCGTTGCTTTATTACAGGCCAGCTCTGGGGCCAACGTCCTGACTTTC.

With regard to this clone: This sample also contains other DNA sequences that code for the same CDR3. The chain links TRBV5-1 to TRBJ1-6; D is unresolved. V lost 0 bases to trimming and J lost 7 bases, with 8 bases between them. CDR1 and CDR2 from the germline V gene are SGHRS and YFSETQ. The CDR3 is 14 amino acids. CDR3: CASSLGTENSPLHF. The CDR3 bases are TGCGCCAGCAGCTTGGGGACTGAAAATTCACCCCTCCACTTT.

Only one count was recorded for this clone. The V gene is TRBV4-1, the J gene TRBJ1-3; 7 nucleotides agree with TRBD1. Germline CDR1 and CDR2: MGHRA and YSYEKL. Trimming cost V 2 bases and J 2 bases; bases outside gene matches: 3. CDR3 length: 15 amino acids. This CDR3 is CASSQPGTAGNTIYF. The DNA for the CDR3 is TGCGCCAGCAGCCAACCCGGGACAGCTGGAAACACCATATATTTT.

The chain links TRBV18 to TRBJ1-1, with D possibly matching TRBD1 (5 bases). CDR3 length: 15 amino acids. Germline V gene data show CDR1 as KGHSH and CDR2 as LQKENI. The V end lost 4 bases, the J end lost 6 bases, and 18 bases lay between the germline ends. CDR3 residues: CASSHGGPSSAEAFF. The CDR3 DNA is TGTGCCAGCTCACACGGGGGTCCGTCTAGCGCTGAAGCTTTCTTT.